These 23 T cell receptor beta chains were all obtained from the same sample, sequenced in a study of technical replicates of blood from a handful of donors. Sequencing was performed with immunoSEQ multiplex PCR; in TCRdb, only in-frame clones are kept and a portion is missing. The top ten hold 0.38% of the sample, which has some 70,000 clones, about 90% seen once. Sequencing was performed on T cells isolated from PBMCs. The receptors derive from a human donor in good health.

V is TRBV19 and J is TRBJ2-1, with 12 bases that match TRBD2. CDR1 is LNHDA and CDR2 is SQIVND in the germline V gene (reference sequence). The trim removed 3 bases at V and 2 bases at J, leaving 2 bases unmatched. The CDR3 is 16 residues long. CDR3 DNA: TGTGCCAGTAGTATCCTAGCGGGAGGGCCCTACAATGAGCAGTTCTTC. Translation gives CASSILAGGPYNEQFF.

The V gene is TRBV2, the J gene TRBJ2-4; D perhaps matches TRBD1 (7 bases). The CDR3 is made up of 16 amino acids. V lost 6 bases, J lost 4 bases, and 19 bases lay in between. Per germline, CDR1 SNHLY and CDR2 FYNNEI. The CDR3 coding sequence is TGTGCCAGCAGCGAAAGGACAGGAGGGGTTAAAAACATTCAGTACTTC. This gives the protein CASSERTGGVKNIQYF. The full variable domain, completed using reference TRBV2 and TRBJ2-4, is EPEVTQTPSHQVTQMGQEVILRCVPISNHLYFYWYRQILGQKVEFLVSFYNNEISEKSEIFDDQFSVERPDGSNFTLKIRSTKLEDSAMYFCASSERTGGVKNIQYFGAGTRLSVL.

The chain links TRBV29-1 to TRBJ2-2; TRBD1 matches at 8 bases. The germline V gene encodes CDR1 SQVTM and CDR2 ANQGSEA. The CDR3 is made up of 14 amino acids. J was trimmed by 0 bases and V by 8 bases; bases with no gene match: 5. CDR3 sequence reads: CSSLTGANTGELFF. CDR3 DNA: TGCAGCTCACTGACAGGGGCGAACACCGGGGAGCTGTTTTTT.

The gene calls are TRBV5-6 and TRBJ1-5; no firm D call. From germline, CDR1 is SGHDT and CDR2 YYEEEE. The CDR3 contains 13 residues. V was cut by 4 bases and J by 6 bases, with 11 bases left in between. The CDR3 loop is CASSGGRGQPQHF. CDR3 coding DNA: TGTGCCAGCAGCGGCGGACGGGGTCAGCCCCAGCATTTT.

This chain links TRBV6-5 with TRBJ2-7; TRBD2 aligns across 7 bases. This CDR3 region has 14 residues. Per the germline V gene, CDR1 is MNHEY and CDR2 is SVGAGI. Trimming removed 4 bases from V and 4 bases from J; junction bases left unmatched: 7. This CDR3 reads CASSSPSGRYEQYF. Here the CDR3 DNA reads TGTGCCAGCAGTTCACCTAGCGGACGGTACGAGCAGTACTTC.

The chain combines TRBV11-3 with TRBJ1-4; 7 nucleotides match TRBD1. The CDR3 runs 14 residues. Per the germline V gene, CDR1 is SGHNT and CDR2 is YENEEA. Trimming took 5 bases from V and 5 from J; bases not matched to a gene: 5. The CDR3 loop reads CASSEGQSNEKLFF. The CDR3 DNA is TGTGCCAGCAGCGAGGGACAGTCAAATGAAAAACTGTTTTTT.

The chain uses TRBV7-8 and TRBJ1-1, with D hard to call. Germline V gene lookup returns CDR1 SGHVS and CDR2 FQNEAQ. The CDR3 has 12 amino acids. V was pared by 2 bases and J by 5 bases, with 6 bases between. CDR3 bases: TGTGCCAGCAGCTTACCCGGGACTGAAGCTTTCTTT. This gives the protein CASSLPGTEAFF.

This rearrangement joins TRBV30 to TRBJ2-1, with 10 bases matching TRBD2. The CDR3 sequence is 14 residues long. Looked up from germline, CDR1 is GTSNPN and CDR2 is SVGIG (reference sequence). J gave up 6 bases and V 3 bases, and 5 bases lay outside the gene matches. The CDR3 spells CAWRASGSGNEQFF. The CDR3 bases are TGTGCCTGGAGGGCTAGCGGGAGCGGCAATGAGCAGTTCTTC.

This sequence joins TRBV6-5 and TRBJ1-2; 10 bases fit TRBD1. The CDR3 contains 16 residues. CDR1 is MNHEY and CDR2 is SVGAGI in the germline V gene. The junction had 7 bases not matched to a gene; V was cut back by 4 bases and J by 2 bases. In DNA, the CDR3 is TGTGCCAGCAGTTCTCCTCCGGGACAGGGGAACTATGGCTACACCTTC. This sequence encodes CASSSPPGQGNYGYTF.

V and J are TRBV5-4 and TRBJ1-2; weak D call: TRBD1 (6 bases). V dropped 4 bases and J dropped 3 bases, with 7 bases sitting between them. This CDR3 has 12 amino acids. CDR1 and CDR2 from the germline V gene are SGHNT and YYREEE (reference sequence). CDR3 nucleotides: TGTGCCAGCAGCCCAGGGGACTATGGCTACACCTTC. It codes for CASSPGDYGYTF.

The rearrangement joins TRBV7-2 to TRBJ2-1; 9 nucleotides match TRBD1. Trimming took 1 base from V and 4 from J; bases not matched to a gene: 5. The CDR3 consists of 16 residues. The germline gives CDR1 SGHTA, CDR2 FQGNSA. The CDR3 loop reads CASSLGGTGFYNEQFF. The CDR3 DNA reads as TGTGCCAGCAGCTTAGGCGGGACAGGGTTTTACAATGAGCAGTTCTTC.

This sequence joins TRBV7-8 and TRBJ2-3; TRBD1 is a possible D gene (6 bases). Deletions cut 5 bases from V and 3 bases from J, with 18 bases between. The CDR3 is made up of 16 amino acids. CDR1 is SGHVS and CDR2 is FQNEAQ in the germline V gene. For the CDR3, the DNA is TGTGCCAGCAGCATTCCAACAGGGTACAGGACAGATACGCAGTATTTT. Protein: CASSIPTGYRTDTQYF.

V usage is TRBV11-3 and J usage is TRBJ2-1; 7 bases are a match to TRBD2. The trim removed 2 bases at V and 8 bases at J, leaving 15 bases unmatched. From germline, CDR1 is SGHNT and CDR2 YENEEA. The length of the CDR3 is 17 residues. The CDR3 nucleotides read TGTGCCAGCAGCTTATTTAGCGGGTCATCATTGGGGGATGAGCAGTTCTTC. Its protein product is CASSLFSGSSLGDEQFF.

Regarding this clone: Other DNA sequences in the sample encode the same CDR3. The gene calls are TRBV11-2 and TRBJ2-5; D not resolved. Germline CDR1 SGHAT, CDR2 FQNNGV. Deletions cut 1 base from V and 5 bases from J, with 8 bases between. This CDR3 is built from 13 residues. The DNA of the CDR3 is TGTGCCAGCAGCTTAGGTTTGCAGGAGACCCAGTACTTC. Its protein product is CASSLGLQETQYF.

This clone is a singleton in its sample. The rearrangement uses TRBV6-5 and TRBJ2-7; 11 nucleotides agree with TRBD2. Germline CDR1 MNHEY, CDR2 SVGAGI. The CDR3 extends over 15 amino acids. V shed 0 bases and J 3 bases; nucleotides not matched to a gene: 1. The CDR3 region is CASSYSGTSGYEQYF. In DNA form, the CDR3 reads TGTGCCAGCAGTTACTCCGGGACTAGCGGCTACGAGCAGTACTTC.

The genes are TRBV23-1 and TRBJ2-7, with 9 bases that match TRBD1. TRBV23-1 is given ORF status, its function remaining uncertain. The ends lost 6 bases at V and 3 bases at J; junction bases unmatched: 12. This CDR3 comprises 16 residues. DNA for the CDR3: TGCGCCAGCAGCCCGCCTCGGGGACAGGGTATCTACGAGCAGTACTTC. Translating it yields CASSPPRGQGIYEQYF.

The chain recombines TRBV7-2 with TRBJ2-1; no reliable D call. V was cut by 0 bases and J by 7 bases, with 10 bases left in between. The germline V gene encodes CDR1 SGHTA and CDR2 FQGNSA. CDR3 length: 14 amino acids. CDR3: CASSLAPPQNEQFF. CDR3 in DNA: TGTGCCAGCAGCTTAGCGCCCCCACAGAATGAGCAGTTCTTC.

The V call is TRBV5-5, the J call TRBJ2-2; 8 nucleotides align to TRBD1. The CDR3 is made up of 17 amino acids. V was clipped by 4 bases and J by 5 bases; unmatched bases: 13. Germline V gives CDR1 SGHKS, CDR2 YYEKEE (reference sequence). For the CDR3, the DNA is TGTGCCAGCAGCAGGAATCCGGGACAGGAGAGAACCGGGGAGCTGTTTTTT. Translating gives CASSRNPGQERTGELFF.

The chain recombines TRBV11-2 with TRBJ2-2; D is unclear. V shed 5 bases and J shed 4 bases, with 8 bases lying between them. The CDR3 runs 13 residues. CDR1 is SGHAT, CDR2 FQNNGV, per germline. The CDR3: CASSPQFTGELFF. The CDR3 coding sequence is TGTGCCAGCAGCCCGCAGTTCACCGGGGAGCTGTTTTTT. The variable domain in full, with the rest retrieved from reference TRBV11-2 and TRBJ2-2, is EAGVAQSPRYKIIEKRQSVAFWCNPISGHATLYWYQQILGQGPKLLIQFQNNGVVDDSQLPKDRFSAERLKGVDSTLKIQPAKLEDSAVYLCASSPQFTGELFFGEGSRLTVL.

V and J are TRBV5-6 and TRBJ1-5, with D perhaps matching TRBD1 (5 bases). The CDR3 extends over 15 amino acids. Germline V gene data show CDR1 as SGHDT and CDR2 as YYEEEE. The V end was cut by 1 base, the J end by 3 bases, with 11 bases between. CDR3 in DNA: TGTGCCAGCAGCTTGTCAGGGAGGGACAATCAGCCCCAGCATTTT. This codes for CASSLSGRDNQPQHF.

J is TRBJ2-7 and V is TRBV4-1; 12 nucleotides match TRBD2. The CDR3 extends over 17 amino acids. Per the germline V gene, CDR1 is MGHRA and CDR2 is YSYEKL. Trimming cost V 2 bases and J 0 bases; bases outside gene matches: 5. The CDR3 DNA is TGCGCCAGCAGCCAACACGGACTAGCGGGATTCTCCTACGAGCAGTACTTC. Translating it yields CASSQHGLAGFSYEQYF.

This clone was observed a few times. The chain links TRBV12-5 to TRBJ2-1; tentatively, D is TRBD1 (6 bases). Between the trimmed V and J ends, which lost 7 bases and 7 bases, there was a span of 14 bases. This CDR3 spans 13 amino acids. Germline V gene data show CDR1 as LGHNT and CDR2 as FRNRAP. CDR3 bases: TGTGCTAGTGAGGGGGAGATGGGAAATGAGCAGTTCTTC. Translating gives CASEGEMGNEQFF.

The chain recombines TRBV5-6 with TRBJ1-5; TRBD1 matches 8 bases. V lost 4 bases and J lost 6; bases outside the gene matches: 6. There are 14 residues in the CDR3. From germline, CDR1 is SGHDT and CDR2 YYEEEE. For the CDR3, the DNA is TGTGCCAGCAGCCGAGGACAGGGAATTCAGCCCCAGCATTTT. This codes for CASSRGQGIQPQHF.